These 18 T cell receptor beta chains share one sample of origin, sequenced in a study of cytotoxic CD8 clonotypes in ibrutinib-treated CLL. Using immunoSEQ multiplex PCR, the repertoire was profiled, and TCRdb retains in-frame clones only, with some absent. The table shows approximately 45,000 clones, with just over 65% occurring only once. Sequencing used PBMCs, obtained after 24 months of ibrutinib treatment. Source of these receptors: a human donor with chronic lymphocytic leukemia.

This clone was found once. The rearrangement uses TRBV9 and TRBJ2-1; TRBD2 matches at 9 bases. This CDR3 has 18 amino acids. V was clipped by 0 bases and J by 5 bases; unmatched bases: 12. Germline CDR1 is SGDLS and CDR2 is YYNGEE. CDR3 sequence (DNA): TGTGCCAGCAGCGTAGAGCCCTCCAGCGGGAGGCCAGACAATGAGCAGTTCTTC. Amino acid sequence: CASSVEPSSGRPDNEQFF. Looking up the rest from reference TRBV9 and TRBJ2-1 gives the full variable domain: DSGVTQTPKHLITATGQRVTLRCSPRSGDLSVYWYQQSLDQGLQFLIQYYNGEERAKGNILERFSAQQFPDLHSELNLSSLELGDSALYFCASSVEPSSGRPDNEQFFGPGTRLTVL.

The rearrangement joins TRBV5-1 to TRBJ1-1; no reliable D call. The CDR3 contains 13 residues. Germline V gives CDR1 SGHRS, CDR2 YFSETQ. V shed 0 bases and J shed 6 bases, with 9 bases lying between them. The CDR3 DNA sequence: TGCGCCAGCAGCTTGGACCGGTACTCTGAAGCTTTCTTT. Translating it yields CASSLDRYSEAFF.

This clone was counted between two and nine times. V is TRBV19 and J is TRBJ1-6, with 7 bases matching TRBD1. CDR1 is LNHDA and CDR2 is SQIVND in the germline V gene (reference sequence). J gave up 9 bases and V 7 bases, and 21 bases lay outside the gene matches. The CDR3 sequence is 18 residues long. The CDR3 sequence is CASIGGPLGFLRRSPLHF. DNA of the CDR3: TGTGCCAGTATAGGGGGCCCCCTTGGGTTTTTAAGGCGTTCACCCCTCCACTTT.

This clone has more than one count but fewer than ten. The V call is TRBV2, the J call TRBJ1-4, with TRBD1 as a possible D gene (5 bases). The germline CDR1 and CDR2 sequences are SNHLY and FYNNEI. V was cut by 4 bases and J by 14 bases, with 20 bases left in between. The CDR3 covers 14 residues. The CDR3 DNA reads as TGTGCCAGCAGTGTAGGCAGGGATCCCGGGCTGCTGTTTTTT. This translates into CASSVGRDPGLLFF.

The chain couples TRBV4-2 to TRBJ1-2, with D possibly being TRBD1 (6 bases). Trimming took 1 base from V and 2 from J, leaving 11 bases between them. Germline-derived CDR1 and CDR2 are LGHNA and YNFKEQ. The CDR3 length is 15 residues. Written as DNA, the CDR3 is TGTGCCAGCAGCCAAGGAGTCGGGACAAACTATGGCTACACCTTC. Translated, it gives CASSQGVGTNYGYTF.

This clone showed up just a few times. The chain links TRBV10-1 to TRBJ2-7; tentative D call: TRBD1 (5 bases). V lost 3 bases, J lost 7 bases, and 10 bases lay in between. The CDR3 totals 12 residues. CDR1 is WNHNN, CDR2 SYGVQD, per germline (reference sequence). The CDR3 protein is CASSDPGREQYF. CDR3 in DNA: TGCGCCAGCAGTGACCCAGGGCGGGAGCAGTACTTC.

V gene TRBV27 combines with J gene TRBJ1-2; 9 nucleotides agree with TRBD1. V lost 2 bases, J lost 1 base, and 14 bases stayed unmatched. The CDR3 has 19 residues. In germline, CDR1 is MNHEY, CDR2 SMNVEV (reference sequence). The CDR3 protein is CASSLRPATGGIFNYGYTF. The CDR3, as DNA: TGTGCCAGCAGTTTACGTCCCGCGACAGGGGGAATTTTTAACTATGGCTACACCTTC.

The rearrangement joins TRBV6-1 to TRBJ1-2, with 7 bases identical to TRBD1. This CDR3 is 14 amino acids long. The V and J ends lost 6 bases and 4 bases, in that order; junction bases with no gene match: 8. Germline CDR1 MNHNS, CDR2 SASEGT. The CDR3 loop is CASRGGGGGYGYTF. CDR3 DNA sequence: TGTGCCAGCAGGGGGGGAGGGGGCGGCTATGGCTACACCTTC.

V usage is TRBV5-4 and J usage is TRBJ1-6; D is ambiguous. Germline CDR1 is SGHNT and CDR2 is YYREEE (reference sequence). The CDR3 extends over 13 amino acids. V lost 0 bases and J lost 14, with 12 bases in between. DNA of the CDR3: TGTGCCAGCAGCTTGGATGGACTCGGGTCCCTCCACTTT. Amino acids: CASSLDGLGSLHF.

The chain links TRBV6-1 to TRBJ2-5; 12 positions agree with TRBD1. CDR3 size: 19 residues. Germline trimming cut 1 base from V and 0 bases from J; bases unmatched to any gene: 9. The V gene's germline CDR1 is MNHNS and CDR2 SASEGT. In nucleotides, the CDR3 is TGTGCCAGCAGTGAAGAGGGACAGGGGGCCTCGTGGTACCAAGAGACCCAGTACTTC. Translating it yields CASSEEGQGASWYQETQYF.

V usage is TRBV7-6 and J usage is TRBJ2-7, with 11 bases matching TRBD2. The CDR3 totals 15 residues. J was trimmed by 3 bases and V by 4 bases; bases with no gene match: 5. Germline V CDR1 and CDR2: SGHVS, FNYEAQ. The CDR3 spells CASSSSTSGNYEQYF. CDR3 DNA sequence: TGTGCCAGCAGCTCCTCGACTAGCGGGAACTACGAGCAGTACTTC.

This chain uses TRBV7-8 with TRBJ1-4, with 7 bases lining up with TRBD1. Germline CDR1 and CDR2: SGHVS and FQNEAQ. With V trimmed by 5 bases and J by 6 bases, 6 bases remained unmatched. This CDR3 comprises 14 residues. The CDR3 coding sequence is TGTGCCAGCAGCAGAGACAGGGTGGATGAAAAACTGTTTTTT. The encoded protein is CASSRDRVDEKLFF. Full variable domain (rest looked up from reference TRBV7-8 and TRBJ1-4): GAGVSQSPRYKVAKRGQDVALRCDPISGHVSLFWYQQALGQGPEFLTYFQNEAQLDKSGLPSDRFFAERPEGSVSTLKIQRTQQEDSAVYLCASSRDRVDEKLFFGSGTQLSVL.

This clone was counted only a few times. The chain combines TRBV6-1 with TRBJ1-6; 7 bases are shared with TRBD1. CDR3 length equals 13 residues. The V gene's germline CDR1 is MNHNS and CDR2 SASEGT. The V segment lost 9 bases and the J segment 5 bases; nucleotides outside the gene matches: 4. CDR3 nucleotides: TGTGCCAGTGGGACAGTTGATAATTCACCCCTCCACTTT. Its translation: CASGTVDNSPLHF.

This clone was recorded only once. The V gene is TRBV6-6, the J gene TRBJ1-3, with a tentative D call TRBD1 (6 bases). The germline V and J ends were trimmed by 4 bases and 0 bases, with 10 bases remaining between them. Per germline, CDR1 MNHNY and CDR2 SVGAGI (reference sequence). The CDR3 covers 15 residues. The CDR3 DNA is TGTGCCAGCAGTTTCCGGGACAACTCTGGAAACACCATATATTTT. Translated, it gives CASSFRDNSGNTIYF.

The V gene is TRBV15, the J gene TRBJ1-1; maybe TRBD1 (5 bases). The germline gives CDR1 LNHNV, CDR2 YYDKDF (reference sequence). The CDR3 extends over 15 amino acids. V gave up 3 bases and J gave up 3 bases, with 14 bases separating them. CDR3 amino acids: CATSRMGLGDTEAFF. CDR3 DNA: TGTGCCACCAGCAGGATGGGGCTCGGGGACACTGAAGCTTTCTTT.

V and J are TRBV29-1 and TRBJ1-2, with 8 bases matching TRBD1. The CDR3 is 11 residues long. V shed 7 bases and J 3 bases; nucleotides not matched to a gene: 1. Germline V CDR1 and CDR2: SQVTM, ANQGSEA. CDR3 protein: CSAQGDYGYTF. CDR3 DNA: TGCAGCGCACAGGGGGACTATGGCTACACCTTC.

This clone has more than one count but fewer than ten. The chain joins TRBV5-6 to TRBJ2-3, with 7 nucleotides matching TRBD2. This CDR3 contains 16 residues. Germline V gene data show CDR1 as SGHDT and CDR2 as YYEEEE. V was clipped by 2 bases and J by 2 bases; unmatched bases: 8. CDR3 in amino acids: CASSLRWSGNTDTQYF. The CDR3 coding sequence is TGTGCCAGCAGCTTAAGGTGGAGCGGGAACACAGATACGCAGTATTTT. Filled out from reference TRBV5-6 and TRBJ2-3, the complete variable domain reads DAGVTQSPTHLIKTRGQQVTLRCSPKSGHDTVSWYQQALGQGPQFIFQYYEEEERQRGNFPDRFSGHQFPNYSSELNVNALLLGDSALYLCASSLRWSGNTDTQYFGPGTRLTVL.

The table lists this clone with a few counts. V is TRBV14 and J is TRBJ1-1; D uncertain. Germline values: CDR1 SGHDN, CDR2 FVKESK. Trimming took off 9 bases at V and 7 bases at J, with 15 bases between the two ends. The CDR3 length is 12 residues. The DNA for the CDR3 is TGTGCCAGTGGACGGAACGCAGTTGAAGCTTTCTTT. It specifies CASGRNAVEAFF. The full variable domain, with the rest looked up from reference TRBV14 and TRBJ1-1, is EAGVTQFPSHSVIEKGQTVTLRCDPISGHDNLYWYRRVMGKEIKFLLHFVKESKQDESGMPNNRFLAERTGGTYSTLKVQPAELEDSGVYFCASGRNAVEAFFGQGTRLTVV.